Described below is a single TCR beta chain sequence and its context. The entry originates in a study of blood T cell repertoires in COVID-19. Study information: Spain, Italy and the United States supplied samples that represented acute and convalescent COVID-19. Sample material is recorded as cDNA or gDNA derived from T cells, B-cell-depleted T cells, or PBMCs.

As processed by the authors: Reference gene primer amplification in the assay estimated nucleated cell counts. Generated by immunoSEQ multiplex PCR, the TCRdb table keeps only in-frame clones and is missing some. Clone size and V and J calls were adopted from that table, with D and trimming inferred from the DNA. In the table there are 95,000 to 100,000 clones, 85% to 95% of which are singletons. The ends were cut back, 2 bases at V and 7 bases at J, with 16 bases in the middle. Germline V lookup: CDR1 KGHDR, CDR2 SFDVKD. CDR3 length: 15 residues. The chain recombines TRBV24-1 with TRBJ2-5; D is undetermined. The sequence was obtained from a man aged 45 to 65 with active COVID-19. Sequencing was done on a sample of peripheral blood. The CDR3 spells CATSDSGLVSMTQYF. In nucleotides, the CDR3 is TGTGCCACCAGTGATTCTGGTTTAGTTTCTATGACCCAGTACTTC.